This TCR beta chain derives from a study of T cells in Graves' hyperthyroidism and ophthalmopathy. Study results and caveats: Ophthalmopathy was predicted by the model a median of roughly 6.6 months ahead of onset. Stable hyperthyroidism was separated from ophthalmopathy by a model based on 13 V-J features.

The source material, RNA transcripts, was used to amplify TCR beta CDR3 regions. The HTBI primer set drove a first-round RT-PCR of the TCR CDR3. A single record per CDR3 protein comes from TCRdb applying MiXCR to the multiplex PCR reads. Here the sample spans around 690,000 distinct CDR3 sequences, about 20% being singletons. Details on this clonotype: Its cognate antigen is unknown.

Pregnant or lactating patients were excluded, as were those with uncontrolled infection or other autoimmune disease. Together with thyroid ultrasound, orbital computed tomography, serum thyroxine and TRAb, clinical symptoms were used for diagnoses. The CDR3 length is 15 residues. The ends lost 4 bases at V and 2 bases at J; junction bases unmatched: 5. Germline V CDR1 and CDR2: SEHNR, FQNEAQ (reference sequence). The receptor comes from a man under 40 with Graves' ophthalmopathy. The source material was blood. The chain has TRBV7-9 and TRBJ2-1; 7 bases agree with TRBD2. For the CDR3, the DNA is TGTGCCAGCAGCTCGAGACTAGCCACCTACAATGAGCAGTTCTTC. It codes for CASSSRLATYNEQFF. The variable domain in full, with the rest retrieved from reference TRBV7-9 and TRBJ2-1, is DTGVSQNPRHKITKRGQNVTFRCDPISEHNRLYWYRQTLGQGPEFLTYFQNEAQLEKSRLLSDRFSAERPKGSFSTLEIQRTEQGDSAMYLCASSSRLATYNEQFFGPGTRLTVL.